This is a list of T cell receptor beta chains from one sample in a study of CD8+CD57+ T cells in acquired aplastic anemia. TCRdb re-analysed the reads in MiXCR, keeping a single row per CDR3 protein. Of roughly 300,000 distinct CDR3 sequences in the sample, 56% were seen once. Sequenced sample: sorted CD4+, CD8+, or CD8+CD57+ T cells (not recorded which) from PBMCs. The receptors were gathered from a human donor with severe aplastic anemia or a healthy control (not recorded which). The CDR3 runs from the conserved cysteine through the conserved F or W. A D gene is named only where the DNA matches it firmly. Size tells how often a clone was seen (once, few, many) or the class of an expanded clone, and some rows leave it out.

cdr3_aa cdr3_nt cdr3_length j_call clone_size v_call d_call
CASSFSYYEQFF TGTGCCAGCAGCTTTTCCTATTATGAGCAGTTCTTC 12 TRBJ2-1 once TRBV7-4 .
CASSFNVGDSPLHF TGTGCCAGCAGCTTTAATGTCGGGGACTCACCCCTCCACTTT 14 TRBJ1-6 many TRBV11-1 .
CSARDSAEIQETQYF TGCAGTGCTAGAGATTCGGCAGAGATTCAAGAGACCCAGTACTTC 15 TRBJ2-5 . TRBV20-1 .
CSAGAGAQETQYF TGCAGTGCCGGCGCGGGGGCCCAAGAGACCCAGTACTTC 13 TRBJ2-5 few TRBV20-1 .
CASSEGQGRTDTQYF TGTGCCAGCAGTGAGGGACAGGGGAGAACAGATACGCAGTATTTT 15 TRBJ2-3 many TRBV12-3/TRBV12-4 TRBD1
CASSLAGSGANVLTF TGTGCCAGCAGCTTAGCGGGCTCTGGGGCCAACGTCCTGACTTTC 15 TRBJ2-6 . TRBV7-3 .
CATRQGGNQPQHF TGTGCCACCAGGCAGGGTGGCAATCAGCCCCAGCATTTT 13 TRBJ1-5 few TRBV24-1 .
CASSELGGYEQYF TGTGCCAGCAGTGAACTGGGCGGCTACGAGCAGTACTTC 13 TRBJ2-7 few TRBV2 .
CSARNLAGGRTGELFF TGCAGTGCTAGAAACTTAGCGGGAGGGCGGACCGGGGAGCTGTTTTTT 16 TRBJ2-2 . TRBV20-1 TRBD2
CSASGLAGEGSTDTQYF TGCAGTGCTAGTGGACTAGCGGGAGAGGGTAGCACAGATACGCAGTATTTT 17 TRBJ2-3 . TRBV20-1 TRBD2
CASTPVTDNYGYTF TGTGCCAGCACCCCTGTGACAGATAACTATGGCTACACCTTT 14 TRBJ1-2 . TRBV7-9 .
CASRRDRQETQYF TGTGCCAGCAGAAGGGACAGGCAAGAGACCCAGTACTTC 13 TRBJ2-5 . TRBV7-7 TRBD1
CASSLASGGANTGELFF TGTGCCAGCAGCTTAGCTAGCGGGGGGGCGAACACCGGGGAGCTGTTTTTT 17 TRBJ2-2 many TRBV11-3 TRBD2
CASSLGGSKNIQYF TGTGCCAGCAGCTTAGGGGGTTCCAAAAACATTCAGTACTTC 14 TRBJ2-4 many TRBV5-4 .
CASSSGQGLTYEQYF TGTGCCAGCAGCTCGGGACAGGGGCTTACCTACGAGCAGTACTTC 15 TRBJ2-7 . TRBV7-8 TRBD1
CASSPRQGVDEQFF TGTGCCAGCAGCCCCAGACAGGGGGTAGATGAGCAGTTCTTC 14 TRBJ2-1 . TRBV11-3 TRBD1
CSALLGRPTYNEQFF TGCAGTGCTCTTTTAGGCAGGCCAACCTACAATGAGCAGTTCTTC 15 TRBJ2-1 many TRBV20-1 .
CASSPEGFLNTEAFF TGCGCCAGCAGCCCCGAGGGGTTCTTGAACACTGAAGCTTTCTTT 15 TRBJ1-1 many TRBV5-1 .
CSARQGVTNYGYTF TGCAGTGCTAGACAGGGAGTGACTAACTATGGCTACACCTTC 14 TRBJ1-2 . TRBV20-1 .
CASSFELAGRTGELFF TGTGCCAGCAGCTTCGAACTAGCGGGGAGGACCGGGGAGCTGTTTTTT 16 TRBJ2-2 many TRBV7-3 TRBD2
CASSWDISWETQYF TGTGCCAGCAGCTGGGACATTTCTTGGGAGACCCAGTACTTC 14 TRBJ2-5 . TRBV5-5 .
CASSVAPSGAVIYEQYF TGTGCCAGCAGCGTAGCGCCTAGCGGGGCCGTCATCTACGAGCAGTACTTC 17 TRBJ2-7 . TRBV9 TRBD2
CAMGEDNEQFF TGTGCCATGGGGGAGGACAATGAGCAGTTCTTC 11 TRBJ2-1 few TRBV10-3 .